There are a few counts of the clone carrying this TCR beta chain. These data come from a study of patients and donors after allogeneic stem cell transplantation. One entry per CDR3 protein, called by TCRdb with MiXCR from the RT-PCR reads. The profile shows over 130,000 distinct CDR3 sequences, about 40% of them singletons. V gave up 5 bases and J gave up 3 bases; unmatched junction bases: 4. This CDR3 contains 14 residues. The sequenced material came from blood, either unsorted or a sorted T cell fraction (not recorded which). The TCR sequence derives from a human donor who was either an allogeneic HSCT recipient or a stem cell or donor lymphocyte infusion donor (not recorded which). It is not recorded whose cells these are; they may come from a transplant donor. This chain joins TRBV12-3 or TRBV12-4 and TRBJ1-3; TRBD1 agrees at 7 bases. In nucleotides, the CDR3 is TGTGCCAGCAGTCCCGACAGGGTTGGAAACACCATATATTTT. Translation: CASSPDRVGNTIYF.